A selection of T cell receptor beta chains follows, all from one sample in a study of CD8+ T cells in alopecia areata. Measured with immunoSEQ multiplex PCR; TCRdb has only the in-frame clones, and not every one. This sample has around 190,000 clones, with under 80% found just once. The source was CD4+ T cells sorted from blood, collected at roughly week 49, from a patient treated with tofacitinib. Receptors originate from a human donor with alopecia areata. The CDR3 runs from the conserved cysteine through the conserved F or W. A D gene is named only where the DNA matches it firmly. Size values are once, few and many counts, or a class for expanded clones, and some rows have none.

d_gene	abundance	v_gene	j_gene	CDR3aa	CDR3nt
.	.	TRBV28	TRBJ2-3	CASSHQQGKEKDTQYF	TGTGCCAGCAGCCACCAACAGGGTAAAGAAAAGGATACGCAGTATTTT
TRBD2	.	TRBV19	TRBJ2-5	CASSIAGGQETQYF	TGTGCCAGTAGTATAGCGGGGGGGCAAGAGACCCAGTACTTC
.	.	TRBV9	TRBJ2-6	CASSVGGPFGSGANVLTF	TGTGCCAGCAGCGTAGGCGGGCCCTTTGGCTCTGGGGCCAACGTCCTGACTTTC
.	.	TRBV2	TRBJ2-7	CARGTEPYEQYF	TGTGCCAGAGGGACGGAGCCGTACGAGCAGTACTTC
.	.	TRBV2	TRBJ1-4	CASLGLREGKLFF	TGTGCCAGCCTCGGGCTTCGTGAGGGAAAACTGTTTTTT
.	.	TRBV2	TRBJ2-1	CASRKQGGNEQFF	TGTGCCAGCAGGAAACAGGGAGGCAATGAGCAGTTCTTC
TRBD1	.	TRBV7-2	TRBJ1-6	CASMGQGNSPLHF	TGTGCCAGCATGGGACAGGGGAATTCACCCCTCCACTTT
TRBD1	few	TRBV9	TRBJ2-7	CASSLRDRVGEQYF	TGTGCCAGCAGCCTCCGGGACAGGGTAGGGGAGCAGTACTTC
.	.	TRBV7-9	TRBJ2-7	CASSLLDEQYF	TGTGCCAGCAGCTTATTGGACGAGCAGTACTTC
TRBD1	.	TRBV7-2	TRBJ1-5	CASSPPGGQPQHF	TGTGCCAGCAGCCCCCCAGGGGGTCAGCCCCAGCATTTT
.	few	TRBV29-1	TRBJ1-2	CSVEESVGEGYTF	TGCAGCGTTGAAGAATCGGTAGGGGAAGGCTACACCTTC
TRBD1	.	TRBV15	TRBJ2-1	CATSRPDRGWQFF	TGTGCCACCAGCAGACCCGACAGGGGATGGCAGTTCTTC
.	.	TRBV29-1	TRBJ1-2	CSVETGRFVGYTF	TGCAGCGTTGAGACGGGAAGGTTTGTTGGCTACACCTTC
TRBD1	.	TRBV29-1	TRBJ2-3	CSVRGQVGDTQYF	TGCAGCGTTCGGGGACAGGTCGGAGATACGCAGTATTTT
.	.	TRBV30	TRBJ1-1	CAWSEGPGRWPGTEAFF	TGTGCCTGGAGTGAAGGGCCCGGTAGGTGGCCAGGGACTGAAGCTTTCTTT
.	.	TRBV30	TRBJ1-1	CAWTKGFGTEAFF	TGTGCCTGGACCAAGGGATTCGGGACTGAAGCTTTCTTT
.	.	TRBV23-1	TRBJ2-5	CASSPRTSQETQYF	TGCGCCAGCAGCCCGAGAACATCCCAAGAGACCCAGTACTTC
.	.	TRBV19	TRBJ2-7	CASSTTLAGEQYF	TGTGCCAGTAGTACTACCCTCGCGGGAGAGCAGTACTTC
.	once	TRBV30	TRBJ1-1	CAWRESTGMNTEAFF	TGTGCCTGGAGAGAGTCTACAGGCATGAACACTGAAGCTTTCTTT
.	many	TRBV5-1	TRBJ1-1	CASSLDSTGVMYTEAFF	TGCGCCAGCAGCTTGGATAGTACAGGAGTGATGTACACTGAAGCTTTCTTT
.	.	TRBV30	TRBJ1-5	CAWGSRGINQPQHF	TGTGCCTGGGGTTCACGTGGGATCAATCAGCCCCAGCATTTT
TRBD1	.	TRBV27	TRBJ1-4	CASSPGTGGPRFF	TGTGCCAGCAGTCCGGGGACAGGGGGTCCACGATTTTTT
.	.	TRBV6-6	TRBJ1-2	CASSKHGYTF	TGTGCCAGCAGTAAGCATGGCTACACCTTC
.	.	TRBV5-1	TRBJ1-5	CASSSTGSRDQPQHF	TGCGCCAGCAGCTCCACAGGGTCAAGGGATCAGCCCCAGCATTTT
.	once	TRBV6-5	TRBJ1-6	CASIKKKGINSPLHF	TGTGCCAGCATCAAGAAGAAAGGGATCAATTCACCCCTCCACTTT
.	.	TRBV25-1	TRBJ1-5	CASSDYLGAGRSNQPQHF	TGTGCCAGCAGTGACTATCTCGGGGCCGGAAGAAGCAATCAGCCCCAGCATTTT
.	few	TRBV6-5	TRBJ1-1	CASSYGRNTEAFF	TGTGCCAGCAGTTACGGCAGGAACACTGAAGCTTTCTTT
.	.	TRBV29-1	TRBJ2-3	CSVEGKGTDTQYF	TGCAGCGTTGAGGGAAAGGGTACAGATACGCAGTATTTT
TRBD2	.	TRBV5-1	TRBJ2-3	CASSLGTSDTDTQYF	TGCGCCAGCAGCCTAGGGACTAGCGACACAGATACGCAGTATTTT
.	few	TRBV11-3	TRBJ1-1	CASSFRIPLTEAFF	TGTGCCAGCAGCTTCCGTATACCTCTCACTGAAGCTTTCTTT
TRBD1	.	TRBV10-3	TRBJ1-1	CAITPGQDGTEAFF	TGTGCCATCACCCCGGGACAGGATGGCACTGAAGCTTTCTTT
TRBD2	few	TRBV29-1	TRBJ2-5	CSVEGGLQETQYF	TGCAGCGTTGAAGGGGGACTACAAGAGACCCAGTACTTC
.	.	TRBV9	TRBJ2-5	CASSIQGRGREETQYF	TGTGCCAGCAGCATTCAGGGACGGGGGAGAGAGGAGACCCAGTACTTC
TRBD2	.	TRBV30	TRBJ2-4	CAWSETSGSFGNIQYF	TGTGCCTGGAGTGAGACTAGCGGGTCATTTGGGAACATTCAGTACTTC
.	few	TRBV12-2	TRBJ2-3	CASRLLSGLVADTQYF	TGTGCAAGTCGCCTCCTTTCGGGACTAGTGGCAGATACGCAGTATTTT
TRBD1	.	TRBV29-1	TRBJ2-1	CSGQGASYNEQFF	TGCAGCGGTCAGGGGGCCTCCTACAATGAGCAGTTCTTC
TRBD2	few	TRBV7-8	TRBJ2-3	CASSGGGTDTQYF	TGTGCCAGCAGTGGGGGGGGCACAGATACGCAGTATTTT
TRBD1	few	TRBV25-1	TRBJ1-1	CASSGQVNTEAFF	TGTGCCAGCAGCGGACAGGTGAACACTGAAGCTTTCTTT
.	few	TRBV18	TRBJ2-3	CASSARQSTDTQYF	TGTGCCAGCTCAGCCCGACAGAGCACAGATACGCAGTATTTT
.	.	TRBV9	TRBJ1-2	CASSTTGYGYTF	TGTGCCAGCAGCACGACAGGCTATGGCTACACCTTC
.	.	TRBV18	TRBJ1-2	CASSPSDYGYTF	TGTGCCAGCTCACCTAGTGACTATGGCTACACCTTC
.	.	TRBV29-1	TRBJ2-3	CSLVTGAFTDTQYF	TGCAGCCTCGTAACGGGGGCCTTCACAGATACGCAGTATTTT
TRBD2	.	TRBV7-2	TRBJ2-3	CASSSPGLAGGQYF	TGTGCCAGCAGCTCCCCTGGGCTAGCGGGGGGGCAGTATTTT
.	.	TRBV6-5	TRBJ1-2	CASSYRGGYTF	TGTGCCAGCAGTTACAGGGGAGGCTACACCTTC
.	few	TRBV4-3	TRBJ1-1	CASSQEYRGLLTRAFF	TGCGCCAGCAGCCAGGAATACCGGGGACTTTTGACCCGGGCTTTCTTT
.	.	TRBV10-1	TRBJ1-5	CASRAPYQPQHF	TGCGCCAGCCGGGCTCCGTATCAGCCCCAGCATTTT
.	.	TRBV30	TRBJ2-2	CAWKSGWNTGELFF	TGTGCCTGGAAGTCAGGGTGGAACACCGGGGAGCTGTTTTTT
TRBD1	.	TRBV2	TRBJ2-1	CASRDRGHHNEQFF	TGTGCCAGCAGGGACAGGGGGCATCACAATGAGCAGTTCTTC
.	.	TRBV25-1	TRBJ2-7	CASSGSYEQYF	TGTGCCAGCAGTGGATCCTACGAGCAGTACTTC
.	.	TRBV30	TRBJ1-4	CAWSVKGGEKLFF	TGTGCCTGGAGTGTCAAGGGTGGGGAAAAACTGTTTTTT